This TCR beta chain was obtained from a study of blood T cells in healthy people across ages. For the study at large: Per two T cells, template switching captured roughly one barcoded beta molecule.

Study findings and constraints: Strong correlation linked observed beta diversity and percent naive T cells. A conclusive naive versus antigen-experienced comparison was prevented by the unsorted PBMCs.

For the second PCR, which ran for about 6 to 12 cycles, a sample-barcoded 5' primer and a J-beta primer mix were used. TCRdb redid the calling of the 5' RACE reads with MiXCR, one entry per CDR3 protein. The data show roughly 1.7 million distinct CDR3 sequences, about 31% seen once. Germline V CDR1 and CDR2: MGHRA, YSYEKL. The CDR3 runs 17 residues. Each sample used at least 6.5 million PBMCs. Regarding this clonotype: As yet, its antigen is unknown. One end of the junction varies from germline; a read error may be responsible.

Sample: blood. The chain uses TRBV4-1 and TRBJ1-1, with D possibly TRBD1 on 6 matching bases. This sequence was found in a woman aged 25 to 39 in good health. The CDR3 sequence is CTSSQRGGRLYNTEAFF. CDR3 nucleotide sequence: TGCACCAGCAGCCAAAGGGGGGGTCGGTTATACAACACTGAAGCTTTCTTT.